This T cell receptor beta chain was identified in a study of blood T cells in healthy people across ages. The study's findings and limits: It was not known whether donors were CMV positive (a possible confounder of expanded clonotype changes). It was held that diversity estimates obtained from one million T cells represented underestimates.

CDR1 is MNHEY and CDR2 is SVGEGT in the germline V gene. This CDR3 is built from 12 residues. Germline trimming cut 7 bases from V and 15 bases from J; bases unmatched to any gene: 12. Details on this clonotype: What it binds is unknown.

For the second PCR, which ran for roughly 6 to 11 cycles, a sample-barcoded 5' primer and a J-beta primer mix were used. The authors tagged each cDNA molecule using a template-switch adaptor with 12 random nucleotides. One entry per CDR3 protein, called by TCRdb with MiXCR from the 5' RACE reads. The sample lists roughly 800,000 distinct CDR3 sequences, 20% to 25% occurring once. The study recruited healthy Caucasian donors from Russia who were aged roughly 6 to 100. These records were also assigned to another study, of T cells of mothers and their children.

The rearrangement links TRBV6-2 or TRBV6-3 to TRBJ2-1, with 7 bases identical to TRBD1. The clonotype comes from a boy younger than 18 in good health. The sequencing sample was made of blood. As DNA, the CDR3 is TGTGCCAGCAAAGAGACGCAGGGGGTGCCGTTCTTC. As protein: CASKETQGVPFF.